This T cell receptor beta chain was sequenced for a study of T cell responses to AZD1222 COVID-19 vaccine. Per germline, CDR1 SGHNT and CDR2 YENEEA. There are 14 residues in the CDR3. The V end lost 4 bases, the J end lost 7 bases, and 11 bases lay between the germline ends. Profiling relied on immunoSEQ multiplex PCR, and the TCRdb table lists in-frame clones only, not all of them. This sample yields more than 140,000 clones, of which around 89% are seen a single time; more than 3% belongs to the top ten. Turning to this clone: The antigen is undetermined.

General study points: Of spike-specific TCRs, nearly half reportedly target regions left unmutated in variants. Regions 160-218 and 743-854 held dominance among vaccine-associated CD4 TCRs, which spanned spike. Just a handful of people given AZD1222 tested seropositive at baseline.

The sequence came from an adult in good health. Sequencing used peripheral blood, obtained on day 0 of MenACWY control vaccination. The V gene is TRBV11-3, the J gene TRBJ1-6; possible D gene TRBD1, 6 bases. The CDR3 DNA follows: TGTGCCAGCAGCTGGGACATCAGCAATTCACCCCTCCACTTT. Amino acids: CASSWDISNSPLHF.